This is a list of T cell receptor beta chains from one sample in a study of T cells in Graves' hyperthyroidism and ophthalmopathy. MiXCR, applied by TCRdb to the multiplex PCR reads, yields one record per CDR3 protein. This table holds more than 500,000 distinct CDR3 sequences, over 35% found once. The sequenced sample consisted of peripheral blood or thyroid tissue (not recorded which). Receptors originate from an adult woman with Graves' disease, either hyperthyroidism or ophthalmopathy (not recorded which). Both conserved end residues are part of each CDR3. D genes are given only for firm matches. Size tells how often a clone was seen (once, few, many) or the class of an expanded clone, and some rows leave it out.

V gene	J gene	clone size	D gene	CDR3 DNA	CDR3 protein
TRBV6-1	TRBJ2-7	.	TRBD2	TGTGCCAGCAACTTAGCGGGGAGTTACGAGCAGTACTTC	CASNLAGSYEQYF
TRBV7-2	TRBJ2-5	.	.	TGTGCCAGCAGCTTCAGGGGTCAGACCCAGTACTTC	CASSFRGQTQYF
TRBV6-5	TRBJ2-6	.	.	TGTGCCAGCACTCTTACCCAGGCCCCGGGCTTCTCTGGGGCCAACGTCCTGACTTTC	CASTLTQAPGFSGANVLTF
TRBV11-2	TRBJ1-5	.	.	TGTGCCTGGACCAGGGGTAGCAATCAGCCCCAGCATTTT	CAWTRGSNQPQHF
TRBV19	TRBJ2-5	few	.	TGTGCCAGTAGTGATGTCGGGGCTAGTGTGACCCAGTACTTC	CASSDVGASVTQYF
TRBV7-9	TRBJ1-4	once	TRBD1	TGTGCCAGCAGCGATAGTGCCGGGACAGGATCTTTT	CASSDSAGTGSF
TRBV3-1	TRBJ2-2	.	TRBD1	TGTGCCAGCAGCAAGGGACAGAGCACCGGGGAGCTGTTTTTT	CASSKGQSTGELFF
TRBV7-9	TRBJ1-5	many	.	TGTGCCAGCAGCTCCCCTACCCACACAGAAGCTGGAAATCAGCCCCAGCATTTT	CASSSPTHTEAGNQPQHF
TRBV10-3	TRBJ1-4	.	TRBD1	TGTGCCATCAGTGAGTCGACAGGGACGGGAAATGAAAAACTGTTTTTT	CAISESTGTGNEKLFF
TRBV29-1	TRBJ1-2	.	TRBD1	TGCAGCGTCGTACAGGGGCTGGGTGGCTACACCTTC	CSVVQGLGGYTF
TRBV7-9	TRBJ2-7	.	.	TGTGCCAGCAGCTTAGCGGCTGGAATCTACGAGCAGTACTTC	CASSLAAGIYEQYF
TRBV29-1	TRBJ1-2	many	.	TGCAGCGTTGTAAGGGGAACTAACTATGGCTACACCTTC	CSVVRGTNYGYTF
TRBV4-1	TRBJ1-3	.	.	TGCGCCAGCAGCCAGTATGGGGTAACTGGAAACACCATATATTTT	CASSQYGVTGNTIYF
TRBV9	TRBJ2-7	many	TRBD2	TGTGCCAGCAGCGCCGGCCCGGGACTAGCGGCGGGGCAGCAGTACTTC	CASSAGPGLAAGQQYF
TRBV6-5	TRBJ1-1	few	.	TGTGCCAGCAGTTATCGGGTGGTCATGAACACTGAAGCTTTCTTT	CASSYRVVMNTEAFF
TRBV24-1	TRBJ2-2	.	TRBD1	TGTGCCACCAGTGATTTCCCCGGACAGGACACCGGGGAGCTGTTTTTT	CATSDFPGQDTGELFF
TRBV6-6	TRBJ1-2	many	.	TGTGCCAGCAGGGTAGACAGGAACTATGGCTACACCTTC	CASRVDRNYGYTF
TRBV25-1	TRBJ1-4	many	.	TGTGCCAGCAGCTTTGGGGAGACAGTCTGGAGTGAAAAACTGTTTTTT	CASSFGETVWSEKLFF
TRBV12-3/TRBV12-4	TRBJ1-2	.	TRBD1	TGTGCCAGCAGTTTATCGATAGGACAGGGGGAACGTGGTTGGTATGGCTACACCTTC	CASSLSIGQGERGWYGYTF
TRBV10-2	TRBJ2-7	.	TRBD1	TGTGCCAGCAGTCCCCTGGACAGGGTAAGGTACGAGCAGTACTTC	CASSPLDRVRYEQYF
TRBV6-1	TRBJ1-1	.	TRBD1	TGTGCCAGCAGTCCAGGACAGGGAGGGTTGAACACTGAAGCTTTCTTT	CASSPGQGGLNTEAFF
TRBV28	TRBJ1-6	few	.	TGTGCCAGCAGAATCTTGGGCTCCTATAATTCACCCCTCCACTTT	CASRILGSYNSPLHF
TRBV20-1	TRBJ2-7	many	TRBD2	TGCAGTGCTAGAGAGTTAGCGGGAGCAAGGGAGCAGTACTTC	CSARELAGAREQYF
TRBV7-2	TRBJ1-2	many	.	TGTGCCAGCAGTTCTGAGAGCAATAACTATGGCTACACCTTC	CASSSESNNYGYTF
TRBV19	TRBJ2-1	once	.	TGTGCCAGTAGTATAGGTACGTGGGAGTCACAGGAGCAGTTCTTC	CASSIGTWESQEQFF
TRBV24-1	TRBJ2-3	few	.	TGTGCCACCAGCCGAGGGACCTACACAGATACGCAGTATTTT	CATSRGTYTDTQYF
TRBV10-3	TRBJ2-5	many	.	TGTGCCATCAGTGAGGGGGCAGGAGGGGAGACCCAGTACTTC	CAISEGAGGETQYF
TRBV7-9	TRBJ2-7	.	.	TGTGCCAGCAGCCTGCCCCCGGGCAGTCCGAACGAGCAGTACTTC	CASSLPPGSPNEQYF